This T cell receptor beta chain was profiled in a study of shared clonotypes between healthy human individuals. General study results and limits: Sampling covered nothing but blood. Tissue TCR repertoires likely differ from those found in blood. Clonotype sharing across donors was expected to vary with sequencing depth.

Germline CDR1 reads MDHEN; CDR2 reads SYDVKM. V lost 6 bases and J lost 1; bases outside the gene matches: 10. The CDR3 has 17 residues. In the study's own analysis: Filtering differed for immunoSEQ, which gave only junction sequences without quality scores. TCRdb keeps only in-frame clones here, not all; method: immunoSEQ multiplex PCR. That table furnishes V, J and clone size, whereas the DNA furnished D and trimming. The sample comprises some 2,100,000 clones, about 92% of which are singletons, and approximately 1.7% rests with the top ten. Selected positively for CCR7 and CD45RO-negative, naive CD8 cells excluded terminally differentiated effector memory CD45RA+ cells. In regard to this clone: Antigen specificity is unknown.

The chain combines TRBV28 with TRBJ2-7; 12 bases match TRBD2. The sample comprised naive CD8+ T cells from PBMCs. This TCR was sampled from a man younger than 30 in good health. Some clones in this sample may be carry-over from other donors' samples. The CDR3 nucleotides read TGTGCCAGCAGATCTTGGACTAGCGGGATTCCATCCTACGAGCAGTACTTC. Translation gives CASRSWTSGIPSYEQYF.